This record covers a single T cell receptor beta chain. What it binds is unknown. The data originate from a study of siplizumab effects on memory and regulatory T cells. The method was immunoSEQ multiplex PCR; TCRdb's version includes in-frame clones alone and lacks a portion of them. This sample has some 100,000 clones; just over 90% occur once, and the top ten carry around 0.68%. Overall study findings and caveats: Siplizumab led to significantly less abundant alloreactive sequences that could be traced back to unstimulated CD4+ memory cells. The diversity of naive T cells seemed greater than that of memory cells, and their alloresponse contribution seemed major. Unstimulated subsets accounted for the mapping of only a minor share of the clones that were alloreactive.

CDR1 SGHVS and CDR2 FQNEAQ come from the germline V gene. Trimming took off 5 bases at V and 0 bases at J, with 22 bases between the two ends. The CDR3 consists of 18 residues. This receptor was taken from a human donor in good health. This chain uses TRBV7-8 with TRBJ1-1; no definite D call. The sequenced material came from Tregs sorted from blood. CDR3 in DNA: TGTGCCAGCAGCACCCGGAGCGGGAGGTTGTTCTTGAACACTGAAGCTTTCTTT. Protein sequence: CASSTRSGRLFLNTEAFF.